This TCR beta chain was sequenced during a study of OX40 agonist ivuxolimab in advanced cancers. By share of the sample, this clone is medium-sized. What it recognizes is unknown. The method was immunoSEQ multiplex PCR; TCRdb's version includes in-frame clones alone and lacks a portion of them. The table lists tens of thousands of clones, approximately 80% of them singletons. General study findings and limits: Low normalized T-cell clonal expansion was additionally recorded for some nonresponders. Doses of 0.1 to 3.0 mg/kg were accompanied by clonal expansion of CD4+ and CD8+ blood T cells by week 6.

Trimming removed 0 bases at V and 4 bases at J, with 6 bases between. Germline V lookup: CDR1 GTSNPN, CDR2 SVGIG (reference sequence). The CDR3 length is 12 residues. The TCR originated in an adult with an advanced solid tumor such as melanoma, head and neck, liver or kidney cancer. Sequencing used CD4+ or CD8+ T cells sorted from blood, obtained in a trial of the OX40 agonist ivuxolimab. The chain recombines TRBV30 with TRBJ1-1; no clear D. The CDR3 spells CAWSVRLTEAFF. As DNA, the CDR3 is TGTGCCTGGAGTGTACGGCTCACTGAAGCTTTCTTT.